This paragraph covers one TCR beta chain sequence. The antigen is undetermined. Study results and limitations: The TCR gene usage of tumor memory CD4+ T cells clustered together with blood and lymph node memory CD4+ cells and with lymph node naive CD4+ cells. Tumor Treg TCRs overlapped most with tumor naive CD4+ cells.

One entry per CDR3 protein, called by TCRdb with MiXCR from the 5' RACE reads. The data show more than 45,000 distinct CDR3 sequences, around 26% seen once. The CDR3 has 12 residues. Trimming stripped 6 bases from V and 1 base from J, with 7 bases between. Germline CDR1 is SGHTA and CDR2 is FQGNSA. V gene TRBV7-2 combines with J gene TRBJ2-7; D is unresolved. The sequence was obtained from a female donor with breast cancer. The sequencing input was tumor-infiltrating memory CD4+ T cells sorted from the breast tumor. The subset: memory CD4+ T cells, CD4+CD45RO+CD25-. CDR3 nucleotide sequence: TGTGCCAGCAGTCGGTTTTCCTACGAGCAGTACTTC. It codes for CASSRFSYEQYF.